Listed here are 20 T cell receptor beta chains from one sample, sequenced in a study of circulating and synovial CD4+ cells in juvenile arthritis. Only in-frame clones appear in the TCRdb table, and some are missing; sequencing was by immunoSEQ multiplex PCR. Of under 40,000 clones in the sample, just under 95% were seen once. Material for sequencing was CD4+ T cells from blood. The receptors stem from a human donor with juvenile idiopathic arthritis.

The gene calls are TRBV29-1 and TRBJ2-1; the D is unclear. V lost 3 bases to trimming and J lost 0 bases, with 6 bases between them. Germline CDR1 SQVTM, CDR2 ANQGSEA. The CDR3 loop spans 13 amino acids. The CDR3 DNA follows: TGCAGCGTTGATCTCCGCTCCTACAATGAGCAGTTCTTC. Protein sequence: CSVDLRSYNEQFF.

The J gene is TRBJ2-5, the V gene TRBV27; maybe TRBD1 (5 bases). The CDR3 consists of 12 residues. Germline loops: CDR1 MNHEY, CDR2 SMNVEV (reference sequence). Trimming left V 6 bases short and J 7 bases short, with 12 bases between. The CDR3, as DNA: TGTGCCAGCAGGCAGGGCTTAGGGACCCAGTACTTC. Its translation: CASRQGLGTQYF.

J is TRBJ1-5 and V is TRBV7-8; no reliable D call. The CDR3 runs 14 residues. Trimming stripped 1 base from V and 4 bases from J, with 8 bases between. Germline loops: CDR1 SGHVS, CDR2 FQNEAQ. CDR3 residues: CASSLGTVNQPQHF. The CDR3 nucleotides read TGTGCCAGCAGCTTAGGCACAGTTAATCAGCCCCAGCATTTT.

The chain joins TRBV5-1 to TRBJ1-1; 7 bases fit TRBD1. CDR3 length: 15 amino acids. V was clipped by 0 bases and J by 5 bases; unmatched bases: 7. Germline loops: CDR1 SGHRS, CDR2 YFSETQ. CDR3 residues: CASSLAAGQRTEAFF. CDR3 coding DNA: TGCGCCAGCAGCTTGGCCGCGGGACAGAGAACTGAAGCTTTCTTT.

J is TRBJ2-5 and V is TRBV30, with D possibly being TRBD2 (5 bases). The V and J ends lost 5 bases and 2 bases respectively, with 15 bases between them. Germline values: CDR1 GTSNPN, CDR2 SVGIG (reference sequence). The CDR3 is 14 amino acids. The CDR3 sequence is CAWGGPAKQETQYF. DNA for the CDR3: TGTGCCTGGGGCGGGCCAGCCAAACAAGAGACCCAGTACTTC.

V and J are TRBV5-8 and TRBJ2-1; 10 bases map to TRBD1. The junction had 6 bases not matched to a gene; V was cut back by 5 bases and J by 4 bases. The CDR3 covers 15 residues. Per germline, CDR1 SGHTS and CDR2 YDEGEE. This CDR3 reads CASRHRDRGYNEQFF. CDR3 in DNA: TGTGCCAGCAGACACCGGGACAGGGGTTACAATGAGCAGTTCTTC.

The V gene is TRBV5-1, the J gene TRBJ1-2; a weak D match, TRBD1 (5 bases). Germline CDR1 and CDR2: SGHRS and YFSETQ. Trimming shortened V by 1 base and J by 7 bases, and 14 bases separated the two germline ends. This CDR3 comprises 14 residues. The DNA for the CDR3 is TGCGCCAGCAGCTTGTTATCGGGGGGTGGTGGCTACACCTTC. Protein: CASSLLSGGGGYTF. The whole variable domain, remainder taken from reference TRBV5-1 and TRBJ1-2, is KAGVTQTPRYLIKTRGQQVTLSCSPISGHRSVSWYQQTPGQGLQFLFEYFSETQRNKGNFPGRFSGRQFSNSRSEMNVSTLELGDSALYLCASSLLSGGGGYTFGSGTRLTVV.

V and J are TRBV7-8 and TRBJ2-1; TRBD2 aligns across 11 bases. The CDR3 contains 15 residues. The germline V gene has CDR1 SGHVS and CDR2 FQNEAQ. Losses at the gene ends were 6 bases for V and 7 bases for J; bases not matched to a gene: 8. The CDR3: CASRSLAGAGNEQFF. The CDR3 DNA sequence: TGTGCCAGCAGGTCACTAGCGGGAGCGGGAAATGAGCAGTTCTTC. Together with reference TRBV7-8 and TRBJ2-1, the CDR3 gives the full variable domain: GAGVSQSPRYKVAKRGQDVALRCDPISGHVSLFWYQQALGQGPEFLTYFQNEAQLDKSGLPSDRFFAERPEGSVSTLKIQRTQQEDSAVYLCASRSLAGAGNEQFFGPGTRLTVL.

This chain connects TRBV10-1 to TRBJ2-7; 12 positions match TRBD2. With 5 bases clipped from V and 12 bases from J, the junction kept 5 bases outside the gene matches. There are 12 residues in the CDR3. The germline V gene has CDR1 WNHNN and CDR2 SYGVQD (reference sequence). CDR3 loop: CASSPGLAGMYF. The CDR3 DNA follows: TGCGCCAGCAGTCCTGGACTAGCGGGAATGTACTTC.

The CDR3 nucleotides read TGTGCCAGCAGCAGAGCGGGATACGAGCAGTACTTC. It encodes CASSRAGYEQYF. The gene calls are TRBV28 and TRBJ2-7, with 7 bases identical to TRBD2. Per the germline V gene, CDR1 is MDHEN and CDR2 is SYDVKM. This CDR3 contains 12 residues. J was trimmed by 4 bases and V by 6 bases; bases with no gene match: 3.

In its sample, this clone was seen a few times. The rearrangement links TRBV5-6 to TRBJ1-3; no clear D. From germline, CDR1 is SGHDT and CDR2 YYEEEE. V was cut by 0 bases and J by 0 bases, with 4 bases left in between. The CDR3 contains 14 residues. Here the CDR3 DNA reads TGTGCCAGCAGCTTGGGACACTCTGGAAACACCATATATTTT. Translated, it gives CASSLGHSGNTIYF. Full variable domain (outside the CDR3, taken from reference TRBV5-6 and TRBJ1-3): DAGVTQSPTHLIKTRGQQVTLRCSPKSGHDTVSWYQQALGQGPQFIFQYYEEEERQRGNFPDRFSGHQFPNYSSELNVNALLLGDSALYLCASSLGHSGNTIYFGEGSWLTVV.

This sequence joins TRBV19 and TRBJ1-2; 10 bases map to TRBD1. CDR1 is LNHDA, CDR2 SQIVND, per germline (reference sequence). V shed 3 bases, J shed 4 bases, and the junction held 5 bases outside the gene matches. The CDR3 totals 15 residues. The CDR3, as DNA: TGTGCCAGTAGTATCGCCGGGACAGGGGCCTATGGCTACACCTTC. Translated: CASSIAGTGAYGYTF.

This clone was picked up one time. The chain uses TRBV9 and TRBJ2-3, with 9 nucleotides matching TRBD2. The CDR3 spans 15 residues. Trimming took 4 bases from V and 4 from J; bases not matched to a gene: 7. The germline CDR1 and CDR2 sequences are SGDLS and YYNGEE. Here the CDR3 reads CASSLSIAGADTQYF. CDR3 in DNA: TGTGCCAGCAGCCTCTCTATAGCGGGAGCAGATACGCAGTATTTT.

The chain recombines TRBV5-1 with TRBJ2-1, with unresolved D. Germline assignment: CDR1 SGHRS and CDR2 YFSETQ. The CDR3 has 15 residues. Trimming pared 0 bases from V and 0 bases from J, leaving 7 bases between. In DNA, the CDR3 is TGCGCCAGCAGCTTGGACCTCAGCTCCTACAATGAGCAGTTCTTC. Its translation is CASSLDLSSYNEQFF.

This clone turned up a few times. The rearrangement links TRBV15 to TRBJ2-7, with 8 bases fitting TRBD2. CDR1 and CDR2 (germline): LNHNV, YYDKDF (reference sequence). The trim removed 0 bases at V and 5 bases at J, leaving 3 bases unmatched. The CDR3 is 14 amino acids. CDR3 in DNA: TGTGCCACCAGCAGAGAACGGGAGGGCGACGAGCAGTACTTC. This codes for CATSREREGDEQYF.

The CDR3 spells CATSLETGGSYEQYF. In DNA, the CDR3 is TGTGCCACCAGCTTAGAGACAGGGGGCTCCTACGAGCAGTACTTC. The chain joins TRBV15 to TRBJ2-7; 9 positions match TRBD1. V gave up 5 bases and J gave up 0 bases; unmatched junction bases: 5. Germline V gene data show CDR1 as LNHNV and CDR2 as YYDKDF (reference sequence). The CDR3 loop spans 15 amino acids.

This clone was found once. The V gene is TRBV5-4, the J gene TRBJ2-3, with 10 bases that match TRBD2. The V gene end was trimmed by 4 bases and the J gene end by 6 bases; junction bases not matched to a gene: 14. There are 17 residues in the CDR3. Per the germline V gene, CDR1 is SGHNT and CDR2 is YYREEE (reference sequence). The CDR3 loop reads CASSRVRAAGGPDTQYF. CDR3 DNA: TGTGCCAGCAGCCGCGTACGGGCAGCGGGAGGGCCTGATACGCAGTATTTT.

The rearrangement links TRBV2 to TRBJ1-2; weak D call: TRBD1 (5 bases). The CDR3 consists of 15 residues. Germline CDR1 reads SNHLY; CDR2 reads FYNNEI. Trimming stripped 5 bases from V and 4 bases from J, with 17 bases between. CDR3: CASSPGLTGTYGYTF. CDR3 sequence (DNA): TGTGCCAGCAGTCCGGGACTTACCGGGACCTATGGCTACACCTTC.

This clone came up once. The rearrangement links TRBV10-1 to TRBJ2-1, with 10 bases aligning to TRBD2. V gave up 7 bases and J gave up 5 bases; unmatched junction bases: 5. The germline V gene encodes CDR1 WNHNN and CDR2 SYGVQD (reference sequence). This CDR3 spans 14 amino acids. The CDR3 reads CASTRLAGDNEQFF. Written as DNA, the CDR3 is TGCGCCAGCACCCGACTAGCGGGCGACAATGAGCAGTTCTTC.

The chain uses TRBV7-3 and TRBJ2-2, with 8 bases aligning to TRBD1. The germline CDR1 and CDR2 sequences are SGHTA and FQGTGA. The CDR3 spans 14 residues. The V and J ends lost 4 bases and 4 bases, in that order; junction bases with no gene match: 2. The CDR3 bases are TGTGCCAGCAGCTCGGGACAGGCCACCGGGGAGCTGTTTTTT. Its protein product is CASSSGQATGELFF. The full variable domain, completed using reference TRBV7-3 and TRBJ2-2, is GAGVSQTPSNKVTEKGKYVELRCDPISGHTALYWYRQSLGQGPEFLIYFQGTGAADDSGLPNDRFFAVRPEGSVSTLKIQRTERGDSAVYLCASSSGQATGELFFGEGSRLTVL.